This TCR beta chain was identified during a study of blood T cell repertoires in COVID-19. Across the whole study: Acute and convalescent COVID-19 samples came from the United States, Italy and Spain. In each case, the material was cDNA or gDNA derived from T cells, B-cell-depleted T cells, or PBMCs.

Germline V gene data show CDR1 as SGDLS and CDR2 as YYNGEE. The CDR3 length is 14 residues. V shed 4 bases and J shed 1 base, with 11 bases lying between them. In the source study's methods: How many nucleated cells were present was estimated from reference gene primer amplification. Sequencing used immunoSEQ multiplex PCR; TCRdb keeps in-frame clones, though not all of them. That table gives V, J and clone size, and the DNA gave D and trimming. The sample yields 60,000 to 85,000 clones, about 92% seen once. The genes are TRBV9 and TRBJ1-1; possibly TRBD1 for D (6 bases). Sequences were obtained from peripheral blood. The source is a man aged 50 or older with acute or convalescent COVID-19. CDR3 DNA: TGTGCCAGCAGCTCTGGCAGGGGGAACACTGAAGCTTTCTTT. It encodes CASSSGRGNTEAFF.